A single sample is the source of the 8 T cell receptor beta chains below, sequenced in a study of T cell repertoires in cytomegalovirus infection. TCRdb reprocessed the reads via MiXCR and lists one record per CDR3 protein. The sample lists about 450,000 distinct CDR3 sequences, 25% to 40% occurring once. Sequences were obtained from PBMCs. All receptors derive from a human donor in good health (CMV status not recorded). Some clones in this sample may be carry-over from other donors' samples.

This clonotype was observed a few times. The chain is built from TRBV5-4 and TRBJ2-1; no clear D. The CDR3 is 13 residues long. V was shortened by 4 bases and J by 6 bases, with 11 bases between the two germline ends. Germline CDR1 is SGHNT and CDR2 is YYREEE (reference sequence). CDR3 region: CASSASSTNEQFF. In nucleotides, the CDR3 is TGTGCCAGCAGCGCGAGCAGTACCAATGAGCAGTTCTTC.

V usage is TRBV6-2 or TRBV6-3 and J usage is TRBJ1-2; D possibly corresponds to TRBD1 (5 bases). The CDR3 extends over 15 amino acids. Germline values: CDR1 MNHEY, CDR2 SVGEGT. V was clipped by 2 bases and J by 6 bases, with 16 bases between them. CDR3 in DNA: TGTGCCAGCAGTTACCGGTTGGGGGAACTACATGGCTACACCTTC. It is translated as CASSYRLGELHGYTF.

In its sample, this clonotype was seen many times. The chain uses TRBV7-9 and TRBJ1-4; no definite D call. Trimming cost V 3 bases and J 0 bases, with 8 bases left between them. The CDR3 covers 15 residues. Germline lookup yields CDR1 SEHNR and CDR2 FQNEAQ (reference sequence). CDR3 coding DNA: TGTGCCAGCAGCTTGGACGGTGCAACTAATGAAAAACTGTTTTTT. It is translated as CASSLDGATNEKLFF.

This chain uses TRBV6-4 with TRBJ2-1; TRBD2 aligns across 9 bases. Trimming at V came to 6 bases and at J to 2 bases, leaving 8 bases not matched to a gene. The germline CDR1 and CDR2 sequences are MRHNA and SNTAGT. CDR3 length: 16 amino acids. The CDR3 loop is CASRPPGTSPYNEQFF. The DNA for the CDR3 is TGTGCCAGCAGACCCCCCGGGACTAGCCCCTACAATGAGCAGTTCTTC.

V gene TRBV6-1 combines with J gene TRBJ2-6; D is uncertain. V was clipped by 5 bases and J by 0 bases, with 5 bases between them. CDR1 and CDR2 from the germline V gene are MNHNS and SASEGT. The CDR3 spans 14 residues. CDR3 sequence: CASSINSGANVLTF. The CDR3 region has the DNA TGTGCCAGCAGTATCAACTCTGGGGCCAACGTCCTGACTTTC.

The chain combines TRBV27 with TRBJ1-6; D gene ambiguous. The V end was cut by 3 bases, the J end by 7 bases, with 10 bases between. Germline V gene data show CDR1 as MNHEY and CDR2 as SMNVEV (reference sequence). The CDR3 is 14 residues long. The CDR3, as DNA: TGTGCCAGCAGTTTCCAGGTTAAAAATTCACCCCTCCACTTT. Translated: CASSFQVKNSPLHF.

The chain joins TRBV5-5 to TRBJ2-3; no clear D. The V gene lost 4 bases and the J gene lost 2 bases, with 14 bases spanning the gap. CDR1 is SGHKS, CDR2 YYEKEE, per germline (reference sequence). The CDR3 length is 15 residues. CDR3: CASSPPKVVTDTQYF. For the CDR3, the DNA is TGTGCCAGCAGCCCGCCTAAGGTTGTCACAGATACGCAGTATTTT.

The J gene is TRBJ1-5, the V gene TRBV11-3; possible D gene TRBD1, 5 bases. V was pared by 4 bases and J by 5 bases, with 21 bases between. The germline CDR1 and CDR2 sequences are SGHNT and YENEEA. The CDR3 length is 17 residues. CDR3: CASSCRSRTPLYQPQHF. The CDR3 DNA reads as TGTGCCAGCAGCTGTCGGAGCAGGACACCCCTTTATCAGCCCCAGCATTTT.